One sample yielded the 32 T cell receptor beta chains listed below, sequenced in a study of blood T cell repertoires in COVID-19. TCRdb keeps only in-frame clones here, not all; method: immunoSEQ multiplex PCR. The repertoire holds hundreds of thousands of clones, with 70% to 90% as singletons. Sequencing input: peripheral blood. These receptors all come from a man aged 18 to 29 with COVID-19, enrolled during active disease.

CDR3: CASSLSGGTDTQYF. Here the CDR3 DNA reads TGTGCCAGCAGCCTTTCAGGGGGCACAGATACGCAGTATTTT. The chain links TRBV11-2 to TRBJ2-3; tentatively, D is TRBD1 (6 bases). V lost 5 bases to trimming and J lost 1 base, with 10 bases between them. This CDR3 spans 14 amino acids. Looked up from germline, CDR1 is SGHAT and CDR2 is FQNNGV.

The rearrangement links TRBV19 to TRBJ1-4; TRBD1 matches 8 bases. CDR3 size: 17 residues. The V gene end was trimmed by 3 bases and the J gene end by 1 base; junction bases not matched to a gene: 7. Germline V gene sequence: CDR1 LNHDA, CDR2 SQIVND (reference sequence). Written as DNA, the CDR3 is TGTGCCAGTAGTATGAGGGCCAGGGGGCGAACTAATGAAAAACTGTTTTTT. Translating it yields CASSMRARGRTNEKLFF.

The chain has TRBV7-8 and TRBJ2-5; tentatively, D is TRBD1 (5 bases). Germline loops: CDR1 SGHVS, CDR2 FQNEAQ. V gave up 5 bases and J gave up 2 bases, with 9 bases separating them. The CDR3 is 13 amino acids. The CDR3 sequence is CASSRTFQETQYF. The CDR3 nucleotides are TGTGCCAGCAGCAGGACATTTCAAGAGACCCAGTACTTC.

The rearrangement uses TRBV13 and TRBJ2-3, with a possible D match to TRBD1 (5 bases). The CDR3 is 13 amino acids. From germline, CDR1 is PRHDT and CDR2 FYEKMQ (reference sequence). Between the trimmed V and J ends, which lost 3 bases and 1 base, there was a span of 5 bases. The DNA of the CDR3 is TGTGCCAGCAGCTTGACAGGCACAGATACGCAGTATTTT. Protein: CASSLTGTDTQYF.

The V gene is TRBV5-8, the J gene TRBJ2-1, with 9 bases aligning to TRBD2. The CDR3 runs 15 residues. The V gene end was trimmed by 3 bases and the J gene end by 8 bases; junction bases not matched to a gene: 9. The germline gives CDR1 SGHTS, CDR2 YDEGEE. CDR3 residues: CASSSTGGRADEQFF. The DNA of the CDR3 is TGTGCCAGCAGCTCTACCGGCGGGAGGGCGGATGAGCAGTTCTTC. The full variable domain, rest sourced from reference TRBV5-8 and TRBJ2-1, is EAGVTQSPTHLIKTRGQQATLRCSPISGHTSVYWYQQALGLGLQFLLWYDEGEERNRGNFPPRFSGRQFPNYSSELNVNALELEDSALYLCASSSTGGRADEQFFGPGTRLTVL.

V gene TRBV6-5 combines with J gene TRBJ2-1; 7 bases line up with TRBD2. The germline V gene has CDR1 MNHEY and CDR2 SVGAGI. The J segment lost 10 bases and the V segment lost 3 bases, leaving 12 bases of the junction unmatched. This CDR3 contains 15 residues. This CDR3 reads CASSYTSGEFEEQFF. The CDR3, as DNA: TGTGCCAGCAGTTATACAAGCGGGGAGTTCGAGGAGCAGTTCTTC.

The chain couples TRBV6-2 or TRBV6-3 to TRBJ1-5; 9 positions agree with TRBD1. V was clipped by 4 bases and J by 0 bases; unmatched bases: 10. This CDR3 has 18 amino acids. The germline gives CDR1 MNHEY, CDR2 SVGEGT. The CDR3 nucleotides are TGTGCCAGCAGTTTTCCGGGACAGGGATTTGGTAGCAATCAGCCCCAGCATTTT. As protein: CASSFPGQGFGSNQPQHF.

The chain has TRBV2 and TRBJ2-1; TRBD2 is a possible D gene (5 bases). V shed 4 bases and J shed 13 bases, with 20 bases lying between them. Germline V CDR1 and CDR2: SNHLY, FYNNEI. This CDR3 contains 14 residues. The CDR3 DNA sequence: TGTGCCAGCAGTGCAAGAGGACTGAAGTATTTACAGTTCTTC. Translation: CASSARGLKYLQFF.

The V gene is TRBV10-3, the J gene TRBJ1-2; 8 bases map to TRBD1. Per germline, CDR1 ENHRY and CDR2 SYGVKD. Losses at the gene ends were 6 bases for V and 6 bases for J; bases not matched to a gene: 9. The CDR3 totals 14 residues. CDR3 DNA: TGTGCCATCAGAAGGAGTGGACAGGGTGATGGCTACACCTTC. It specifies CAIRRSGQGDGYTF.

This clone appeared a single time. The chain is built from TRBV2 and TRBJ2-5; 12 bases map to TRBD2. Germline loops: CDR1 SNHLY, CDR2 FYNNEI. The J segment lost 0 bases and the V segment lost 1 base, leaving 3 bases of the junction unmatched. This CDR3 spans 17 amino acids. This CDR3 is CASSEGLAGEYQETQYF. The CDR3 coding sequence is TGTGCCAGCAGTGAAGGACTAGCGGGGGAGTACCAAGAGACCCAGTACTTC.

This sequence joins TRBV7-2 and TRBJ2-1; 8 bases fit TRBD2. This CDR3 has 18 residues. Trimming removed 4 bases from V and 5 bases from J; junction bases left unmatched: 16. Germline V lookup: CDR1 SGHTA, CDR2 FQGNSA. CDR3 in DNA: TGTGCCAGCAGCTCCCCTATCAACTTAGCGGGACGAGACAATGAGCAGTTCTTC. Its translation is CASSSPINLAGRDNEQFF.

The DNA of the CDR3 is TGCGCCAGCAGCGGGGGGGACAGCACAGATACGCAGTATTTT. It codes for CASSGGDSTDTQYF. The chain joins TRBV5-1 to TRBJ2-3, with 7 bases that match TRBD2. Looked up from germline, CDR1 is SGHRS and CDR2 is YFSETQ. J was trimmed by 0 bases and V by 4 bases; bases with no gene match: 2. The CDR3 runs to 14 residues. The full variable domain, its missing parts supplied by reference TRBV5-1 and TRBJ2-3, is KAGVTQTPRYLIKTRGQQVTLSCSPISGHRSVSWYQQTPGQGLQFLFEYFSETQRNKGNFPGRFSGRQFSNSRSEMNVSTLELGDSALYLCASSGGDSTDTQYFGPGTRLTVL.

The chain has TRBV24-1 and TRBJ2-1; no firm D call. In germline, CDR1 is KGHDR, CDR2 SFDVKD. CDR3 length: 15 amino acids. V lost 6 bases to trimming and J lost 3 bases, with 14 bases between them. The CDR3 sequence: CATSPPGSYYNEQFF. The CDR3 nucleotides are TGTGCCACCAGTCCTCCGGGTTCGTACTACAATGAGCAGTTCTTC.

The V gene is TRBV19, the J gene TRBJ2-1; D is undetermined. Germline values: CDR1 LNHDA, CDR2 SQIVND (reference sequence). Between the trimmed V and J ends, which lost 3 bases and 9 bases, there was a span of 12 bases. This CDR3 is built from 13 residues. The CDR3 nucleotides read TGTGCCAGTAGTATCCGACTTCTCAGTGAGCAGTTCTTC. This gives the protein CASSIRLLSEQFF.

J is TRBJ2-7 and V is TRBV7-9, with TRBD1 identical over 7 bases. Germline V lookup: CDR1 SEHNR, CDR2 FQNEAQ (reference sequence). CDR3 length: 14 amino acids. The trim removed 2 bases at V and 3 bases at J, leaving 4 bases unmatched. The CDR3 protein is CASSLTGASYEQYF. For the CDR3, the DNA is TGTGCCAGCAGCTTAACAGGGGCGAGCTACGAGCAGTACTTC.

This clone was recorded a few times. The J gene is TRBJ1-2, the V gene TRBV27; the match to TRBD1 covers 7 bases. Germline CDR1 reads MNHEY; CDR2 reads SMNVEV (reference sequence). V lost 2 bases and J lost 10; bases outside the gene matches: 7. The CDR3 is 13 amino acids. The CDR3 sequence is CASSLGGTVPYTF. The CDR3 coding sequence is TGTGCCAGCAGTTTAGGGGGGACAGTTCCCTACACCTTC.

The chain employs TRBV10-3 and TRBJ1-1; 9 nucleotides match TRBD1. The germline V gene encodes CDR1 ENHRY and CDR2 SYGVKD. V trimming: 6 bases; J trimming: 6 bases; junction bases outside the gene matches: 11. The CDR3 is 15 residues long. CDR3 protein: CAIRSPGQGRSEAFF. The CDR3 coding sequence is TGTGCCATCAGATCACCTGGACAGGGGAGGTCTGAAGCTTTCTTT.

The CDR3 nucleotides are TGTGCCAGCAGTTACTCCGGTGCTAATCAGCCCCAGCATTTT. It yields the protein CASSYSGANQPQHF. The rearrangement joins TRBV6-5 to TRBJ1-5; no firm D call. The CDR3 runs to 14 residues. The germline V gene encodes CDR1 MNHEY and CDR2 SVGAGI. The V end was cut by 0 bases, the J end by 4 bases, with 7 bases between.

The rearrangement uses TRBV5-1 and TRBJ2-7; 7 bases align to TRBD1. CDR3 length: 16 residues. CDR1 is SGHRS and CDR2 is YFSETQ in the germline V gene. V trimming: 4 bases; J trimming: 5 bases; junction bases outside the gene matches: 15. CDR3 nucleotides: TGCGCCAGCAGCCCGAGGGGGACAGAACTATTCCACGAGCAGTACTTC. It encodes CASSPRGTELFHEQYF.

The V call is TRBV5-5, the J call TRBJ2-1; 10 bases map to TRBD1. CDR1 and CDR2 (germline): SGHKS, YYEKEE (reference sequence). CDR3 length: 14 amino acids. The junction had 4 bases not matched to a gene; V was cut back by 2 bases and J by 8 bases. In DNA, the CDR3 is TGTGCCAGCAGCTTCTTGGACAGGGGGGATGAGCAGTTCTTC. Protein sequence: CASSFLDRGDEQFF.

The chain uses TRBV10-1 and TRBJ2-7, with D maybe TRBD2 (5 bases). The V end lost 9 bases, the J end lost 5 bases, and 14 bases lay between the germline ends. The CDR3 has 12 residues. Per germline, CDR1 WNHNN and CDR2 SYGVQD (reference sequence). In nucleotides, the CDR3 is TGCGCCAGACGAGACCGGGAACACGAGCAGTACTTC. This codes for CARRDREHEQYF.

The rearrangement links TRBV29-1 to TRBJ2-5, with TRBD2 matching over 8 bases. Germline V gives CDR1 SQVTM, CDR2 ANQGSEA. Trimming removed 2 bases from V and 5 bases from J; junction bases left unmatched: 13. This CDR3 region has 16 residues. The CDR3 nucleotides read TGCAGCGTTGAACTATCAGGAGCGGGAGTTGGTGAGACCCAGTACTTC. Its translation: CSVELSGAGVGETQYF.

The V and J genes are TRBV25-1 and TRBJ2-1, with TRBD2 as a possible D gene (5 bases). The length of the CDR3 is 15 residues. From germline, CDR1 is MGHDK and CDR2 SYGVNS. V dropped 1 base and J dropped 3 bases, with 10 bases sitting between them. This CDR3 reads CASSESRADYNEQFF. The DNA of the CDR3 is TGTGCCAGCAGTGAATCACGAGCGGACTACAATGAGCAGTTCTTC.

The V call is TRBV2, the J call TRBJ2-5, with no clear D. The V end lost 8 bases, the J end lost 2 bases, and 9 bases lay between the germline ends. The germline gives CDR1 SNHLY, CDR2 FYNNEI. The CDR3 consists of 12 residues. Written as DNA, the CDR3 is TGTGCCAGCGCGGAACTTCAAGAGACCCAGTACTTC. It yields the protein CASAELQETQYF. Looking up the rest from reference TRBV2 and TRBJ2-5 gives the full variable domain: EPEVTQTPSHQVTQMGQEVILRCVPISNHLYFYWYRQILGQKVEFLVSFYNNEISEKSEIFDDQFSVERPDGSNFTLKIRSTKLEDSAMYFCASAELQETQYFGPGTRLLVL.

The chain is built from TRBV6-5 and TRBJ2-5, with 8 positions matching TRBD2. CDR1 and CDR2 (germline): MNHEY, SVGAGI. The length of the CDR3 is 15 residues. With 6 bases clipped from V and 2 bases from J, the junction kept 8 bases outside the gene matches. CDR3 nucleotides: TGTGCCAGCAGCCATTCGGGGGGGTGGCAAGAGACCCAGTACTTC. This gives the protein CASSHSGGWQETQYF.

The chain couples TRBV6-5 to TRBJ1-4; 11 bases are a match to TRBD1. The CDR3 runs 15 residues. With V trimmed by 6 bases and J by 8 bases, 8 bases remained unmatched. Germline CDR1 reads MNHEY; CDR2 reads SVGAGI. DNA for the CDR3: TGTGCCAGCAGGACCACCGGGACAGGGGGGGAAAAACTGTTTTTT. This gives the protein CASRTTGTGGEKLFF.

The chain is built from TRBV9 and TRBJ1-1; 10 bases map to TRBD1. CDR3 length equals 15 residues. Germline loops: CDR1 SGDLS, CDR2 YYNGEE. The V and J ends lost 2 bases and 2 bases, in that order; junction bases with no gene match: 3. The CDR3 nucleotides read TGTGCCAGCAGCGTGAGGACAGGGGGAAACACTGAAGCTTTCTTT. As protein: CASSVRTGGNTEAFF.

V and J are TRBV3-1 (or the pseudogene TRBV3-2) and TRBJ1-4; 8 bases agree with TRBD1. Losses at the gene ends were 0 bases for V and 7 bases for J; bases not matched to a gene: 10. The CDR3 consists of 17 residues. Germline assignment: CDR1 LGHDT and CDR2 YNNKEL (reference sequence). This CDR3 is CASSQEGATGAGEKLFF. In DNA form, the CDR3 reads TGTGCCAGCAGCCAAGAAGGTGCGACAGGGGCGGGTGAAAAACTGTTTTTT.

The V and J genes are TRBV5-4 and TRBJ2-3, with 9 bases that match TRBD2. Germline CDR1 and CDR2: SGHNT and YYREEE (reference sequence). CDR3 length equals 15 residues. Trimming at V came to 4 bases and at J to 5 bases, leaving 8 bases not matched to a gene. This CDR3 reads CASSGSSGSEDTQYF. CDR3 in DNA: TGTGCCAGCAGCGGAAGTAGCGGGAGTGAAGATACGCAGTATTTT.

In nucleotides, the CDR3 is TGTGCCAGCTATTCGTGGGGGACTCGCACCGGGGAGCTGTTTTTT. It translates to CASYSWGTRTGELFF. This chain links TRBV5-4 with TRBJ2-2, with D tentatively TRBD2 (6 bases). The CDR3 consists of 15 residues. The V gene's germline CDR1 is SGHNT and CDR2 YYREEE (reference sequence). V was clipped by 7 bases and J by 4 bases, with 17 bases between them. Drawing the rest from reference TRBV5-4 and TRBJ2-2, the complete variable domain is ETGVTQSPTHLIKTRGQQVTLRCSSQSGHNTVSWYQQALGQGPQFIFQYYREEENGRGNFPPRFSGLQFPNYSSELNVNALELDDSALYLCASYSWGTRTGELFFGEGSRLTVL.

The rearrangement links TRBV14 to TRBJ2-3; D is undetermined. CDR3 length: 15 residues. Trimming removed 1 base at V and 0 bases at J, with 8 bases between. In germline, CDR1 is SGHDN, CDR2 FVKESK. CDR3 amino acids: CASSQVRPSTDTQYF. The CDR3 DNA reads TGTGCCAGCAGCCAAGTGCGGCCAAGCACAGATACGCAGTATTTT.

This clone has only one observation. The chain uses TRBV15 and TRBJ1-6; 7 bases agree with TRBD1. The CDR3 is 15 residues long. V was pared by 4 bases and J by 7 bases, with 7 bases of the junction left unmatched. Germline V gene lookup returns CDR1 LNHNV and CDR2 YYDKDF (reference sequence). DNA for the CDR3: TGTGCCACCAGCAAGGAGGGACAGCAGAATTCACCCCTCCACTTT. Protein product: CATSKEGQQNSPLHF. The full variable domain, in which reference TRBV15 and TRBJ1-6 provide the parts outside the CDR3, is DAMVIQNPRYQVTQFGKPVTLSCSQTLNHNVMYWYQQKSSQAPKLLFHYYDKDFNNEADTPDNFQSRRPNTSFCFLDIRSPGLGDTAMYLCATSKEGQQNSPLHFGNGTRLTVT.